This TCR beta chain was retrieved from a study of T cells in tumors after PD-1 blockade. Overall study findings and caveats: Roughly 42% of tumor TCR clonotypes were also found in blood.

The method was immunoSEQ multiplex PCR; TCRdb's version includes in-frame clones alone and lacks a portion of them. Of 4,000 to 5,500 clones listed, roughly 60% are singletons. Points on this clone: The antigen is undetermined.

Trimming removed 3 bases from V and 9 bases from J, with 9 bases in between. CDR3 length: 12 residues. Germline lookup yields CDR1 MNHEY and CDR2 SVGAGI. Specimen: tumor tissue, collected after anti-PD-1 treatment. This chain links TRBV6-5 with TRBJ2-1; D not certain. The receptor was isolated from a human donor with basal cell carcinoma. DNA of the CDR3: TGTGCCAGCAGTTATCGGTCGGGTGAGCAGTTCTTC. Its translation: CASSYRSGEQFF.